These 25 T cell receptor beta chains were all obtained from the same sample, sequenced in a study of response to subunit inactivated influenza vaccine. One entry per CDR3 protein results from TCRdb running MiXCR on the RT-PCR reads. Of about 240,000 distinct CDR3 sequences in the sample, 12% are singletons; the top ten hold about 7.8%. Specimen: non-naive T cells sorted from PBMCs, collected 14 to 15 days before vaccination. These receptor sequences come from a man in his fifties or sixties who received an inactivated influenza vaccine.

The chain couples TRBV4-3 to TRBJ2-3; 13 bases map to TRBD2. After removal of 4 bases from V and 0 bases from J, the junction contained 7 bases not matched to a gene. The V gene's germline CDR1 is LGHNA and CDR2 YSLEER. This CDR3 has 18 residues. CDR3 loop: CASSRGLAGARSTDTQYF. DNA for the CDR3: TGCGCCAGCAGCCGTGGACTAGCGGGGGCCAGGAGCACAGATACGCAGTATTTT.

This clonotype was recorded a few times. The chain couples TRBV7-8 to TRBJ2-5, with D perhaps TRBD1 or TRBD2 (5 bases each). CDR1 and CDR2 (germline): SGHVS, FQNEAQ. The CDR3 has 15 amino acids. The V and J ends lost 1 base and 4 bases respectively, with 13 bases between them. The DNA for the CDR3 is TGTGCCAGCAGCTTAGTCGCCTCGGGGCTAGAGACCCAGTACTTC. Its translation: CASSLVASGLETQYF.

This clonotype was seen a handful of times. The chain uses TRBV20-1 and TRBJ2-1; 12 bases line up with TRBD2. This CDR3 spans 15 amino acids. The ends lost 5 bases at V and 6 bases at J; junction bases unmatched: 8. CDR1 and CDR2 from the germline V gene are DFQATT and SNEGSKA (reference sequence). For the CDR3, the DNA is TGCAGTGCTCTTAGAGCTAGCGGGGGGGCCAATGAGCAGTTCTTC. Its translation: CSALRASGGANEQFF.

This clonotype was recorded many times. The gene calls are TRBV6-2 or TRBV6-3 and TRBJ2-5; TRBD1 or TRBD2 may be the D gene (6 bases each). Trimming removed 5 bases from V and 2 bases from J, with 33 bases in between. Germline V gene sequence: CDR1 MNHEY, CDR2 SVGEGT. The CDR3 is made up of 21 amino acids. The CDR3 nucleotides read TGTGCCAGCAGTACCTCATGGGGGGCCGCGAGCTCTATAGTTAGGCAAGAGACCCAGTACTTC. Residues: CASSTSWGAASSIVRQETQYF.

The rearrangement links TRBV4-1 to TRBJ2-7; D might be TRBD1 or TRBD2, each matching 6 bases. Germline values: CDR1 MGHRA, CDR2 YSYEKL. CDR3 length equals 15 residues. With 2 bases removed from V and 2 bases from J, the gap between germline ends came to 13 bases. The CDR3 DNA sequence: TGCGCCAGCAGCCAATCCGGAGGGGGTCCCTACGAGCAGTACTTC. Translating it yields CASSQSGGGPYEQYF.

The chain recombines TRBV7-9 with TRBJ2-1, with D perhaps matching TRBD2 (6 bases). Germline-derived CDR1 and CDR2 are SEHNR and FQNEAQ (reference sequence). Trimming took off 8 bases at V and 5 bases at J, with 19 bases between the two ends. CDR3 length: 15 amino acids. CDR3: CASALGGKRDNEQFF. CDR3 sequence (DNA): TGTGCCAGCGCTCTCGGGGGAAAAAGGGACAATGAGCAGTTCTTC.

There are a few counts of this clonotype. This chain's CDR3 is CASSFPAGANVLTF. Here the CDR3 DNA reads TGTGCCAGCAGCTTCCCCGCTGGGGCCAACGTCCTGACTTTC. The V and J genes are TRBV5-5 and TRBJ2-6, with D unclear. The CDR3 is made up of 14 amino acids. V lost 2 bases to trimming and J lost 2 bases, with 5 bases between them. From germline, CDR1 is SGHKS and CDR2 YYEKEE (reference sequence).

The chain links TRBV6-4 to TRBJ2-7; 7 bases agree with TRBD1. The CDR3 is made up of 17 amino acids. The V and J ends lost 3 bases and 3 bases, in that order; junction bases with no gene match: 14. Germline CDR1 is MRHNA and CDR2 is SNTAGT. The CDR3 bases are TGTGCCAGCAGTGAAGGGGGCGGAGGTAGTCTATGCTACGAGCAGTACTTC. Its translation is CASSEGGGGSLCYEQYF.

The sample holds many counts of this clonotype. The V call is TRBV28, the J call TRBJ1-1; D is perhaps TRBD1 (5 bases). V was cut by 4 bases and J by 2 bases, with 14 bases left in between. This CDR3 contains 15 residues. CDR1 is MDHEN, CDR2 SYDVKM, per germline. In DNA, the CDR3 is TGTGCCAGCAGTTCAAGGGGAGGGAGAAACACTGAAGCTTTCTTT. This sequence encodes CASSSRGGRNTEAFF.

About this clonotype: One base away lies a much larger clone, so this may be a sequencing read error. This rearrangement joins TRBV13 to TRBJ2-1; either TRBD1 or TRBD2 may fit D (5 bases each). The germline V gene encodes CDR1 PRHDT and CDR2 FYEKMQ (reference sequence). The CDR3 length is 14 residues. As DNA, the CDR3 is TGTGGCAGCGGCGCAAGAGGGGCGTACAATGAGCAGTTCTTC. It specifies CGSGARGAYNEQFF.

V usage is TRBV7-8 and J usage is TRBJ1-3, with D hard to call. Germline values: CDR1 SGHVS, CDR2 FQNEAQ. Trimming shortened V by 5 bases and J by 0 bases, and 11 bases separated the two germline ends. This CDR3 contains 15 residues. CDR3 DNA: TGTGCCAGCAGCCCCCCGCCGGACTCTGGAAACACCATATATTTT. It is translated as CASSPPPDSGNTIYF.

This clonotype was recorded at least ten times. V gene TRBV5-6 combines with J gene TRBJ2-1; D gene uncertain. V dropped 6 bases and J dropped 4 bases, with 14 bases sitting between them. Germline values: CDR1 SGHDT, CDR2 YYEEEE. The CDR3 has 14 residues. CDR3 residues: CASTNWAFYNEQFF. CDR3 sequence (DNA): TGTGCCAGCACCAATTGGGCCTTTTACAATGAGCAGTTCTTC.

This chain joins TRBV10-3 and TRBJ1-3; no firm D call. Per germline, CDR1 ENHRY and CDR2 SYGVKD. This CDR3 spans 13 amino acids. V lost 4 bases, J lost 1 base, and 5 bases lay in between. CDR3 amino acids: CAISAGSGNTIYF. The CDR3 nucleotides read TGTGCCATCAGTGCTGGGTCTGGAAACACCATATATTTT.

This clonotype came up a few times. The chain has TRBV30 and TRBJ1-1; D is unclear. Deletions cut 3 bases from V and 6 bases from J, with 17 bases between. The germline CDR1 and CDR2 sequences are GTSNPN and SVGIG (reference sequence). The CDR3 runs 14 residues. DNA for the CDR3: TGTGCCTGGAGCGGAATGGGGTTCTCGGCTGAAGCTTTCTTT. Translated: CAWSGMGFSAEAFF. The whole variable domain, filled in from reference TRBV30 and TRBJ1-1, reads SQTIHQWPATLVQPVGSPLSLECTVEGTSNPNLYWYRQAAGRGLQLLFYSVGIGQISSEVPQNLSASRPQDRQFILSSKKLLLSDSGFYLCAWSGMGFSAEAFFGQGTRLTVV.

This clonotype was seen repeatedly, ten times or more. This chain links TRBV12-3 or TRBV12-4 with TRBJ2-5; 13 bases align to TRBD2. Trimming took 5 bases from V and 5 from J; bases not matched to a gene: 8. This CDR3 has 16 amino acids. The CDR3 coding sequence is TGTGCCAGCAGTGCCGGGGGACTAGCGGGGAGGGAGACCCAGTACTTC. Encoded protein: CASSAGGLAGRETQYF.

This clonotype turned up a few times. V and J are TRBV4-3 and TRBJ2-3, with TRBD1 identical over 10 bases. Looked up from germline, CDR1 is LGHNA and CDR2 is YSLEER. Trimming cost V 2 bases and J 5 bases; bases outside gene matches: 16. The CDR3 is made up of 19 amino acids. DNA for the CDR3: TGCGCCAGCAGCCAAACACTGGGGAGGGGACAGGGGTATATAGATACGCAGTATTTT. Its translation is CASSQTLGRGQGYIDTQYF.

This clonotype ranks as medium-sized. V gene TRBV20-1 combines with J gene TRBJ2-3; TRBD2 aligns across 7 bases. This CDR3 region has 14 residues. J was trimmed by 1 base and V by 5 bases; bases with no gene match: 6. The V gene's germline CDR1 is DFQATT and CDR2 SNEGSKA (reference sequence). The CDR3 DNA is TGCAGTGCTGGGAACGCGGGGGGCACAGATACGCAGTATTTT. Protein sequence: CSAGNAGGTDTQYF.

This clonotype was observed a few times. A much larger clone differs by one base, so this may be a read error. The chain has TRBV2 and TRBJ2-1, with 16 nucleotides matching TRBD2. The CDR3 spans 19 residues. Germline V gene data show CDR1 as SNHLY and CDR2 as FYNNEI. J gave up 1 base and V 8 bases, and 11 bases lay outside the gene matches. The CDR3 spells CASCSGTSGRARSYNEQFF. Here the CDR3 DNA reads TGTGCCAGCTGTTCAGGGACTAGCGGGAGGGCCAGGTCCTACAATGAGCAGTTCTTC.

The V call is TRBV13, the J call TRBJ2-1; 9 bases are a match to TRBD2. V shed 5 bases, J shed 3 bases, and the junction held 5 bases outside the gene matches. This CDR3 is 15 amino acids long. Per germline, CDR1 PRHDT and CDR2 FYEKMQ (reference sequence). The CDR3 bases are TGTGCCAGCAGCCCATCTAGCGGGGTCTACAATGAGCAGTTCTTC. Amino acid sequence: CASSPSSGVYNEQFF.

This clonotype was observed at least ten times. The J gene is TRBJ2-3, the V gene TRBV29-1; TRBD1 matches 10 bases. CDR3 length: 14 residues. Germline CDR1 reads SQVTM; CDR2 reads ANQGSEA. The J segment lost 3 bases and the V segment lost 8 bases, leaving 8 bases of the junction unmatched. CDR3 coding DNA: TGCAGCACCTCGACAGGGGGCGGGACAGATACGCAGTATTTT. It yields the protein CSTSTGGGTDTQYF.

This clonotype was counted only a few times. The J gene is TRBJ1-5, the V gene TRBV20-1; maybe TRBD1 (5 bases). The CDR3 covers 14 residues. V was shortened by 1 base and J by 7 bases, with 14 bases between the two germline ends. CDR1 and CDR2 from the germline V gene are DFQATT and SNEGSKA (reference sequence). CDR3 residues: CSARVGGVKQPQHF. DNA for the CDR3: TGCAGTGCTAGAGTGGGGGGAGTCAAGCAGCCCCAGCATTTT.

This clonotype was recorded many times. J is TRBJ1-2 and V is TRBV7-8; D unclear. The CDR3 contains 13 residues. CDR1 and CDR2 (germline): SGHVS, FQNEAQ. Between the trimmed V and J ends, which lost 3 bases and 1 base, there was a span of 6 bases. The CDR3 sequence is CASSFTVNYGYTF. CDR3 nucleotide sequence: TGTGCCAGCAGCTTTACAGTTAACTATGGCTACACCTTC.

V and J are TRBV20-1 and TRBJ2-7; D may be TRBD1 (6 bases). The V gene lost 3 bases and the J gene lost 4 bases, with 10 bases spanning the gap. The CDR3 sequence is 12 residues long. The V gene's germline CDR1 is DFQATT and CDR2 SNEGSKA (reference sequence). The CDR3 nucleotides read TGCAGTGCTAGTGGACAGTTTTACGAGCAGTACTTC. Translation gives CSASGQFYEQYF.

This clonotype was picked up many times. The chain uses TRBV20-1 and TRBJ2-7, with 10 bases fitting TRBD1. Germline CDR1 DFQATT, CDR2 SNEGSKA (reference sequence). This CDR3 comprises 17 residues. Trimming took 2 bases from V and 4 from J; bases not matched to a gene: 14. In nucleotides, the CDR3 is TGCAGTGCTAGACGTGAGACCGGGACAGGGGATTGGTACGAGCAGTACTTC. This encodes CSARRETGTGDWYEQYF.

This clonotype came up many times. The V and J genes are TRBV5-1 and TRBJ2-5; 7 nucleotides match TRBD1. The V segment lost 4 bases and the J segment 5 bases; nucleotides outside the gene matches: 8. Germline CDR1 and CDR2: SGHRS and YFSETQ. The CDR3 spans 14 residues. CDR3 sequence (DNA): TGCGCCAGCAGCGATGGAAGGGGGCGGGAGACCCAGTACTTC. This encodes CASSDGRGRETQYF.